This TCR beta chain was obtained from a study of CD8+ T cells in alopecia areata. For the study at large: Oral tofacitinib, 5 to 10 mg twice daily, was given in an open-label trial. Findings and caveats of the study: Numerous expanded lesional clones remained in scalp and blood during tofacitinib. Scalp clonality decreased significantly with tofacitinib, and so did expanded CD8+ clones among the top 100. More clonal than normal scalp was lesional scalp, particularly alopecia totalis/universalis.

Treatment reported: oral pan-JAK inhibitor, 5-10 mg twice daily. A remark on this clone: The antigen remains unidentified.

Extracted RNA was reverse transcribed, and the resulting cDNA served as sequencing template. The assay was immunoSEQ multiplex PCR, and TCRdb's table has in-frame clones only and misses some. The sample consists of a few hundred thousand clones, about 50% of them appearing once. Germline V CDR1 and CDR2: SQVTM, ANQGSEA. The CDR3 sequence is 12 residues long. With 5 bases removed from V and 7 bases from J, the gap between germline ends came to 14 bases. The chain carries TRBV29-1 and TRBJ1-1, with a weak D call TRBD1 (5 bases). Sequencing was performed on CD4+ T cells sorted from blood, taken at week 4, from a patient treated with tofacitinib. The clonotype comes from a human donor with alopecia areata. The CDR3 nucleotides read TGCAGCGTTAAACAAGGGAGGGGTGAAGCTTTCTTT. The encoded protein is CSVKQGRGEAFF.